This T cell receptor beta chain was obtained from a study of blood T cell repertoires in COVID-19. This clone was observed a few times. The CDR3 covers 14 residues. From germline, CDR1 is SGHNT and CDR2 YYREEE (reference sequence). V gave up 0 bases and J gave up 3 bases, with 7 bases separating them. One Seattle source followed patients from active infection through their disease course. Authors' data handling: Reference gene primer amplification in the assay estimated nucleated cell counts. Some clones are missing from TCRdb's copy, which holds only in-frame ones; the method was immunoSEQ multiplex PCR. The V and J calls and clone size are taken from that table; D and trimming were inferred from the DNA. Here the sample spans a few hundred thousand clones, around 90% being singletons.

The sequenced sample consisted of peripheral blood. The rearrangement uses TRBV5-4 and TRBJ1-3; a possible D gene is TRBD1 (6 bases). The receptor was derived from a woman aged 25-40 years with COVID-19, enrolled during active disease. The CDR3 is CASSLDRVGNTIYF. The CDR3 coding sequence is TGTGCCAGCAGCTTGGACAGGGTTGGAAACACCATATATTTT. Full variable domain (rest looked up from reference TRBV5-4 and TRBJ1-3): ETGVTQSPTHLIKTRGQQVTLRCSSQSGHNTVSWYQQALGQGPQFIFQYYREEENGRGNFPPRFSGLQFPNYSSELNVNALELDDSALYLCASSLDRVGNTIYFGEGSWLTVV.